The entry below describes one T cell receptor beta chain. The antigen is not known. Regarding treatment: some 19 received Ad26.COV2.S at low or high dose, single or two shots; about 5 received placebo; per-sample allocation not given. The samples were gathered on day 63 after the first injection of vaccine or placebo. Profiling relied on immunoSEQ multiplex PCR, and the TCRdb table lists in-frame clones only, not all of them. This sample has a few hundred thousand clones, with 80% to 95% found just once. These data come from a study of Ad26.COV2.S vaccination and SARS-CoV-2 variants. Across the whole study: Ad26.COV2.S, an intramuscular injection, was given once or twice 56 days apart. Study-wide findings and caveats: Breadth and depth estimates from TCRs may understate total T cell responses.

The sample in question was peripheral blood, obtained in a trial of Ad26.COV2.S vaccine versus placebo. The sequence came from a person between 18 and 60 years old who received the Ad26.COV2.S COVID-19 vaccine or a placebo.

This CDR3 reads CASSPDQGYYEQYF. As DNA, the CDR3 is TGTGCCAGCAGCCCCGACCAGGGATACTACGAGCAGTACTTC. The chain couples TRBV9 to TRBJ2-7; D possibly corresponds to TRBD1 (5 bases). The CDR3 is made up of 14 amino acids. Trimming removed 4 bases at V and 3 bases at J, with 14 bases between. Germline CDR1 reads SGDLS; CDR2 reads YYNGEE.